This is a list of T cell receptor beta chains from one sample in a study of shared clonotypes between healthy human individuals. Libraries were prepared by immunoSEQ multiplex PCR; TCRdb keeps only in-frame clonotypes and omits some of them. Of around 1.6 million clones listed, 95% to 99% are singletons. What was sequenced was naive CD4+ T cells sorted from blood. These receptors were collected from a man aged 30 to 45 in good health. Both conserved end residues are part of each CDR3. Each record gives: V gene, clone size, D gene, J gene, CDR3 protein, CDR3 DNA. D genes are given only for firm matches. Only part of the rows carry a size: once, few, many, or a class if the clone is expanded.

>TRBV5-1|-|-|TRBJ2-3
CASSLERGPDTQYF
TGCGCCAGCAGCTTAGAAAGGGGCCCGGATACGCAGTATTTT
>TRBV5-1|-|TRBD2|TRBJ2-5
CASSGRTSEQETQYF
TGCGCCAGCAGCGGGCGGACTAGCGAGCAAGAGACCCAGTACTTC
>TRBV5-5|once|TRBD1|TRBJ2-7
CASSPRTGGMYEQYF
TGTGCCAGCAGCCCCCGAACAGGGGGTATGTACGAGCAGTACTTC
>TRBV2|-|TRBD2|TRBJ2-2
CASRKAGGAGELFF
TGTGCCAGCCGGAAAGCGGGAGGAGCCGGGGAGCTGTTTTTT
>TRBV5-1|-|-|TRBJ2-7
CASSLVATYEQYF
TGCGCCAGCAGCTTGGTTGCGACCTACGAGCAGTACTTC
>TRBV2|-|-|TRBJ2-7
CASRFRWEWSYEQYF
TGTGCCAGCCGTTTCCGTTGGGAGTGGTCCTACGAGCAGTACTTC
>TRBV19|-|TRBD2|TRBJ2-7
CASSMGGLAGVAYEQYF
TGTGCCAGTAGTATGGGCGGGCTAGCGGGAGTCGCCTACGAGCAGTACTTC
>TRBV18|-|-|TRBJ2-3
CASSPLASDTQYF
TGTGCCAGCTCACCTCTAGCTTCAGATACGCAGTATTTT
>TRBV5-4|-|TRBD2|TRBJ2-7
CASSDGGRPYEQYF
TGTGCCAGCAGCGACGGCGGGAGGCCCTACGAGCAGTACTTC
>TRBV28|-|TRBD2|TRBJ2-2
CASEKREGPVGELFF
TGTGCCAGCGAGAAGCGGGAGGGCCCGGTCGGGGAGCTGTTTTTT
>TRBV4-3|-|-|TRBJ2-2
CASSPDRPGRGELFF
TGCGCCAGCAGCCCCGACCGCCCGGGGCGCGGGGAGCTGTTTTTT
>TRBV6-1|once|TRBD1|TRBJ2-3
CASSELPGDRGRSDTQYF
TGTGCCAGCAGTGAACTTCCGGGGGACAGGGGGCGTTCAGATACGCAGTATTTT
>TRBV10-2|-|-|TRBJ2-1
CASSEPLKREQFF
TGCGCCAGCAGTGAGCCGCTTAAGAGGGAGCAGTTCTTC
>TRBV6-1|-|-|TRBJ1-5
CASSEALPQPQHF
TGTGCCAGCAGTGAAGCGCTACCCCAGCCCCAGCATTTT
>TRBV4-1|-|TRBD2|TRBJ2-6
CASSRTPGLADTGANVLTF
TGCGCCAGCAGCCGGACGCCGGGACTAGCGGACACTGGGGCCAACGTCCTGACTTTC
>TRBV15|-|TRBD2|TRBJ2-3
CATSRDRLAGRAGDTQYF
TGTGCCACCAGCAGAGATCGGCTAGCGGGACGAGCCGGGGATACGCAGTATTTT
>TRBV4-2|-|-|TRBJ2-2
CASSQEIHAGTNTGELFF
TGTGCCAGCAGCCAAGAGATCCACGCGGGGACAAACACCGGGGAGCTGTTTTTT
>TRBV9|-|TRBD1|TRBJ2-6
CASSVTGTGGTSGANVLTF
TGTGCCAGCAGCGTAACAGGGACAGGTGGTACCTCTGGGGCCAACGTCCTGACTTTC
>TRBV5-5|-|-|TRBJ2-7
CASSSRDTSYEQYF
TGTGCCAGCAGCTCCCGGGACACTTCCTACGAGCAGTACTTC
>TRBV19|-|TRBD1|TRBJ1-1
CASRGQQVTEAFF
TGTGCCAGCCGGGGACAGCAGGTCACTGAAGCTTTCTTT
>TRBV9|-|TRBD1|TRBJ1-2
CASSVGSGQDYGYTF
TGTGCCAGCAGCGTAGGTTCGGGACAGGACTATGGCTACACCTTC
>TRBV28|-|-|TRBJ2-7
CASAPPRAPYEQYF
TGTGCCAGCGCCCCCCCCAGGGCCCCCTACGAGCAGTACTTC
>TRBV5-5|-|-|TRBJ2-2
CASSDQTGYRTGELFF
TGTGCCAGCAGCGACCAGACAGGATATCGCACCGGGGAGCTGTTTTTT
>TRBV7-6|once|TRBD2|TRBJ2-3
CASSLGGTSGNTDTQYF
TGTGCCAGCAGCTTAGGGGGGACTAGCGGGAACACAGATACGCAGTATTTT
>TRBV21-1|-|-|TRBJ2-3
CASSKVLIQEPDTQYF
TGTGCCAGCAGCAAAGTATTAATCCAGGAACCAGATACGCAGTATTTT
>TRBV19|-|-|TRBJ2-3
CASNSRLSSTDTQYF
TGTGCCAGTAACTCCCGGCTATCTAGCACAGATACGCAGTATTTT
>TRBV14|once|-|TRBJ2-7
CASSRGVVGGYEQYF
TGTGCCAGCAGCCGCGGGGTGGTTGGGGGCTACGAGCAGTACTTC
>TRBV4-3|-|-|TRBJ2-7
CASSQVSGTYEQYF
TGCGCCAGCAGCCAAGTCTCCGGTACCTACGAGCAGTACTTC
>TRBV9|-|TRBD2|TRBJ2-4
CASSLGGALAKNIQYF
TGTGCCAGCAGCCTCGGGGGGGCACTAGCCAAAAACATTCAGTACTTC
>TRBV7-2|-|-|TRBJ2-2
CASSLGRWGNTGELFF
TGTGCCAGCAGCTTAGGCCGGTGGGGGAACACCGGGGAGCTGTTTTTT
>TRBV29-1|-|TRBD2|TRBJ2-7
CSVALAVSYEQYF
TGCAGCGTTGCACTAGCGGTTTCCTACGAGCAGTACTTC
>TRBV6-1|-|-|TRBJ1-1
CASSATKGPPGNTEAFF
TGTGCCAGCAGTGCGACTAAGGGGCCCCCGGGGAACACTGAAGCTTTCTTT
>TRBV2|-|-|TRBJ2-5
CASRTLKNEETQYF
TGTGCCAGCAGGACACTCAAAAACGAAGAGACCCAGTACTTC